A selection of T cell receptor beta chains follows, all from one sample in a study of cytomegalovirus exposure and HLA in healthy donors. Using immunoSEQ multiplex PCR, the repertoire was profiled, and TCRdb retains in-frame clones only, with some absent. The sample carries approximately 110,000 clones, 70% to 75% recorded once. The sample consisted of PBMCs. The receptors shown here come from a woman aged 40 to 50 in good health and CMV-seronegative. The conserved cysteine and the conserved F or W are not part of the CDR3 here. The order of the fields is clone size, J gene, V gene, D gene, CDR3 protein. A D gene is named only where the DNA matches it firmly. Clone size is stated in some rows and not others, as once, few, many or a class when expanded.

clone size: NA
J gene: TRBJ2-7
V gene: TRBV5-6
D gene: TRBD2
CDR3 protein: ASSPETSGVSYEQY

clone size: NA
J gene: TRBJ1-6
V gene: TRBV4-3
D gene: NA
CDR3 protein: ASSQEFNAGLNSPLH

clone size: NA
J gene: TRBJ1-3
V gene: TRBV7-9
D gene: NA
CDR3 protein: ASSLPTVLEIPDPIY

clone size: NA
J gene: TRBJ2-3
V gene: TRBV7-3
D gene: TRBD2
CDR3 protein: ASSQTGGDTDTQY

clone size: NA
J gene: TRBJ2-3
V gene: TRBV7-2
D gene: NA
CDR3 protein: ASSLGSGGLKTDTQY

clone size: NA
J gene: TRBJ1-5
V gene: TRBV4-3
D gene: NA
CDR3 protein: ASSPNLGLLNQPQH

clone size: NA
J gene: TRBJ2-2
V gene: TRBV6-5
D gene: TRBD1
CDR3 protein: ASTPTGGATGELF

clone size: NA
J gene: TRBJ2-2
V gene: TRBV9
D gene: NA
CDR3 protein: ASSVRSERTGELF

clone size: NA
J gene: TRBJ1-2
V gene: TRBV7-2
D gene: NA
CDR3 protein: ASSLARSVDGYT

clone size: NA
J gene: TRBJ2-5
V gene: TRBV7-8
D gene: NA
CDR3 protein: ASSSGIQETQY

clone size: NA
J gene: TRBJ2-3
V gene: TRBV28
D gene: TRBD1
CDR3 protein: ASSTSGQGPMSTQY

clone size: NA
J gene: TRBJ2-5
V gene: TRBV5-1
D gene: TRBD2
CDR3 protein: ASSLDGTSAETQY

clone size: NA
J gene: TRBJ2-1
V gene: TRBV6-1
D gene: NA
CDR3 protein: ASSDENVLSSYNEQF

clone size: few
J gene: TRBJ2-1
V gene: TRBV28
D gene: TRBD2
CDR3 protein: ASSPRLAGVNEQF

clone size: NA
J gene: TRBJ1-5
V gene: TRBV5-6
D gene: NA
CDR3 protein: ASSFSGRRTPSNQPQH

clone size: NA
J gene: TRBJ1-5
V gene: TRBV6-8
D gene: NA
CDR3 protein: ASSYGGGGPYMRNQPQH

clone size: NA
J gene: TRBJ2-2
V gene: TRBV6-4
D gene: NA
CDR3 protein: ASRRYGEAGELF

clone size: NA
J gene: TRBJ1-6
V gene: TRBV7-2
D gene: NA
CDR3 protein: ASSWGRGGNSPLH

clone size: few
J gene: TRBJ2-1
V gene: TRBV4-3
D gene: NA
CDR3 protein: ASSQGGGFLTSSYNEQF

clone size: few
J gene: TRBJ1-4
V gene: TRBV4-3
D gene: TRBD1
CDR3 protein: ASSGQGALGEKLF

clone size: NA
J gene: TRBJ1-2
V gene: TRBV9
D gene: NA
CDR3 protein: ASSVGGRADYGYT

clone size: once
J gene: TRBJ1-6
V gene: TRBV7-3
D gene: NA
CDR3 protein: ASSLTRFSAGSPLH

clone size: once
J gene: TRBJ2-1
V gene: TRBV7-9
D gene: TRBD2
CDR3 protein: ASSFPSLGGAGNEQF

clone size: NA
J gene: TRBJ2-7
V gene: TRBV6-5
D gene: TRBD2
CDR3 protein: ASSLGGEQY

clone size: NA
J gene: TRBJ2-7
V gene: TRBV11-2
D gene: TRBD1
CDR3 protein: ASSSVRTGSPYEQY

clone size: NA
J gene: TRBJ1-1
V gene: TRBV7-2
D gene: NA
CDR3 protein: ASSLGDRRGTEAF

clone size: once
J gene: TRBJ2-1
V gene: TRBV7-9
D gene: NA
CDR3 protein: ASGQNSLSYNEQF

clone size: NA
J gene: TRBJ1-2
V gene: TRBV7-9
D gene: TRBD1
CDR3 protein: SSNTGQGARGYGYT

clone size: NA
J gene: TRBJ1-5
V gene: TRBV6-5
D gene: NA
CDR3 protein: ASSEVAGNQPQH

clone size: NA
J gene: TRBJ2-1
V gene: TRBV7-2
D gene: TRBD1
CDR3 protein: ASSQDRDSSYNEQF

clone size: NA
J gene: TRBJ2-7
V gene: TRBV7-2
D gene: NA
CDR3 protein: ASSLVGGERSYEQY

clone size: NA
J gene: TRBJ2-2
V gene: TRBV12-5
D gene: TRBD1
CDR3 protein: ASGLVPGTGYWTGELF

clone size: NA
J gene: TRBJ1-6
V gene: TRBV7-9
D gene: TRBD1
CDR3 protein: ASSRQGLQNSPLH

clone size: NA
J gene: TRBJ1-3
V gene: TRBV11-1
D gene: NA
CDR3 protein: ASSRNAGNSGNTIY

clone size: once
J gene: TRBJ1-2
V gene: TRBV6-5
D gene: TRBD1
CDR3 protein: ASSRTGTGDGGYT

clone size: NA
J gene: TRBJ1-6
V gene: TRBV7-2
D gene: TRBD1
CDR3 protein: ASSQRTGLDNSPLH

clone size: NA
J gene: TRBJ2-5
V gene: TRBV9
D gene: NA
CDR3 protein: ASSVGGGRGRETQY

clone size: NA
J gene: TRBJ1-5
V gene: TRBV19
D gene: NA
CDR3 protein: ASTDTVGNQPQH

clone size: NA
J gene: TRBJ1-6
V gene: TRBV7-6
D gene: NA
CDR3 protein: ASSSASNSPLH

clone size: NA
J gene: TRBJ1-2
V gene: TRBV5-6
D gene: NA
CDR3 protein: ASSPASPNYGYT

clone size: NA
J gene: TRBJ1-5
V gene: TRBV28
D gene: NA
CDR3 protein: ASSFFRGDSNQPQH

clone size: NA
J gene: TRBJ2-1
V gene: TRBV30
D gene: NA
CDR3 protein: AWSTSGSYNEQF

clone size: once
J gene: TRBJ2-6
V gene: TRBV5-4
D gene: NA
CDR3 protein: ASSSKQGGANVLT

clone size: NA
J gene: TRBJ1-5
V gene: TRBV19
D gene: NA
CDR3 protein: ASSSGGGRNQPQH

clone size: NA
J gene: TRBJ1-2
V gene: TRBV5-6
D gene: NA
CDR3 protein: ASSKITGYYGYT

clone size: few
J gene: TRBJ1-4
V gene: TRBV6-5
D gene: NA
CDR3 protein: ASSYSAGVTNEKLF